This is a list of T cell receptor beta chains from one sample in a study of T cell responses to AZD1222 COVID-19 vaccine. The table came from immunoSEQ multiplex PCR; TCRdb's copy has only in-frame clones and leaves some out. Of 100,000 to 150,000 clones listed, more than 85% are singletons. The sequences come from peripheral blood, collected 28 days after the second AZD1222 dose. Receptors originate from an adult who received the AZD1222 COVID-19 vaccine. Both conserved end residues are part of each CDR3. The order of the fields is V gene, D gene, clone size, J gene, CDR3 protein, CDR3 DNA. A D gene is named only where the DNA matches it firmly. A clone size is listed for some rows: how often the clone was seen (once, few, many), or a class if it is expanded.

TRBV20-1	NA	once	TRBJ1-1	CRDGTTEAFF	TGCAGGGACGGAACCACTGAAGCTTTCTTT
TRBV30	TRBD1	NA	TRBJ2-7	CAWSPGTGYEQYF	TGTGCCTGGAGTCCCGGGACAGGCTACGAGCAGTACTTC
TRBV11-2	TRBD2	few	TRBJ2-1	CASRPSGGRYNEQFF	TGTGCCAGCAGGCCCAGCGGGGGCCGTTACAATGAGCAGTTCTTC
TRBV2	NA	NA	TRBJ2-3	CASRGLQSTQYF	TGTGCCAGCAGGGGGTTACAGAGCACGCAGTATTTT
TRBV4-2	NA	medium-sized	TRBJ2-7	CASSQEAGSSYEQYF	TGTGCCAGCAGCCAAGAGGCGGGGAGCTCCTACGAGCAGTACTTC
TRBV25-1	NA	NA	TRBJ2-1	CASGGGQAFYNEQFF	TGTGCCAGCGGGGGGGGACAGGCGTTCTACAATGAGCAGTTCTTC
TRBV19	NA	NA	TRBJ1-2	CATKVDRRTNYGYTF	TGTGCCACTAAGGTCGACAGACGAACCAACTATGGCTACACCTTC
TRBV3-1/TRBV3-2	NA	NA	TRBJ1-1	CASSFRNKNTEAFF	TGTGCCAGCAGTTTCCGGAACAAAAACACTGAAGCTTTCTTT
TRBV5-1	NA	NA	TRBJ2-1	CASFEAVGYNEQFF	TGCGCCAGCTTTGAGGCGGTAGGGTACAATGAGCAGTTCTTC
TRBV5-1	TRBD2	NA	TRBJ2-7	CASSSSTSGGFYEQYF	TGCGCCAGCAGCTCCAGCACTAGCGGGGGCTTCTACGAGCAGTACTTC
TRBV28	NA	few	TRBJ1-4	CASHRGGKLFF	TGTGCCAGCCATCGAGGTGGAAAACTGTTTTTT
TRBV7-2	NA	NA	TRBJ2-3	CASSPDKGTQYF	TGTGCCAGCAGCCCGGATAAGGGTACGCAGTATTTT
TRBV11-3	TRBD1	few	TRBJ1-2	CASSLQGEGYTF	TGTGCCAGCAGCTTACAGGGGGAAGGCTACACCTTC
TRBV5-5	NA	NA	TRBJ1-3	CASSTDISSGNTIYF	TGTGCCAGCAGCACCGACATTTCTTCTGGAAACACCATATATTTT
TRBV11-2	NA	NA	TRBJ1-3	CASRPRGGSGNTIYF	TGTGCCAGCAGGCCACGTGGGGGGTCTGGAAACACCATATATTTT
TRBV10-3	TRBD1	NA	TRBJ2-1	CAISAPDRGYNEQFF	TGTGCCATCAGTGCTCCGGACAGGGGGTACAATGAGCAGTTCTTC
TRBV20-1	NA	NA	TRBJ1-2	CTPDRNFGYTF	TGCACCCCGGACAGAAACTTTGGCTACACCTTC
TRBV5-1	TRBD2	once	TRBJ2-7	CASSLEGLAYEQYF	TGCGCCAGCAGCTTGGAGGGACTAGCTTACGAGCAGTACTTC
TRBV6-4	NA	NA	TRBJ1-2	CASSATGAGYTF	TGTGCCAGCAGTGCCACCGGGGCTGGCTACACCTTC
TRBV30	TRBD1	NA	TRBJ1-1	CAWSVTGGYLGTEAFF	TGTGCCTGGAGTGTCACAGGGGGCTATTTGGGCACTGAAGCTTTCTTT
TRBV28	NA	NA	TRBJ1-5	CASSLDGGGRGPQHF	TGTGCCAGCAGTTTAGACGGGGGCGGCAGGGGACCCCAGCATTTT
TRBV7-2	TRBD1	NA	TRBJ2-7	CASSLRTGEYEQYF	TGTGCCAGCAGCTTAAGGACAGGGGAATACGAGCAGTACTTC
TRBV4-1	NA	NA	TRBJ1-2	CASSQVPSRGGYTF	TGCGCCAGCAGCCAAGTCCCCTCCCGAGGAGGCTACACCTTC
TRBV6-2/TRBV6-3	TRBD1	few	TRBJ1-5	CASSPGTGGPYQPQHF	TGTGCCAGCAGCCCCGGGACAGGGGGCCCTTATCAGCCCCAGCATTTT
TRBV6-5	NA	NA	TRBJ1-1	CATTRDQVPNTEAFF	TGTGCCACTACCCGGGACCAGGTCCCGAACACTGAAGCTTTCTTT
TRBV7-2	TRBD2	NA	TRBJ2-7	CASRPGLAGGQYF	TGTGCCAGCCGGCCGGGACTAGCGGGGGGGCAGTACTTC
TRBV19	NA	NA	TRBJ1-6	CASRSADSSPLHF	TGTGCCAGTAGATCGGCAGACTCTTCACCCCTCCACTTT
TRBV3-1/TRBV3-2	TRBD1	NA	TRBJ1-4	CATSGGWLDEKLFF	TGTGCCACCTCAGGGGGGTGGTTAGATGAAAAACTGTTTTTT
TRBV11-3	NA	few	TRBJ1-3	CASSRVGPGNTIYF	TGTGCCAGCAGCCGCGTAGGCCCCGGGAACACCATATATTTT
TRBV30	NA	NA	TRBJ2-7	CAWSWFRDVEQYF	TGTGCCTGGAGTTGGTTCAGGGACGTCGAGCAGTACTTC
TRBV3-1/TRBV3-2	NA	NA	TRBJ1-2	CASSQLGLGYGYTF	TGTGCCAGCAGCCAGCTGGGGTTAGGATATGGCTACACCTTC
TRBV29-1	NA	NA	TRBJ1-6	CSVSTTAHSPLHF	TGCAGCGTTTCCACGACAGCTCATTCACCCCTCCACTTT
TRBV21-1	NA	NA	TRBJ2-7	CASSEKNQGEPSYEQYF	TGTGCCAGCAGCGAAAAGAACCAAGGGGAACCCTCCTACGAGCAGTACTTC
TRBV7-2	NA	NA	TRBJ1-5	CASSLGRGSQPQHF	TGTGCCAGCAGCTTAGGCAGGGGTAGTCAGCCCCAGCATTTT
TRBV27	NA	NA	TRBJ2-1	CARPPGEDNEQFF	TGTGCCAGACCACCAGGGGAAGACAATGAGCAGTTCTTC
TRBV6-1	NA	NA	TRBJ2-3	CASSDSWYRTDTQYF	TGTGCCAGCAGTGATTCTTGGTATCGCACAGATACGCAGTATTTT
TRBV5-1	TRBD1	NA	TRBJ2-7	CASSPGQELGEYF	TGCGCCAGCAGCCCTGGACAGGAGCTTGGGGAGTACTTC
TRBV28	NA	NA	TRBJ1-1	CASSPIIGRQNTEAFF	TGTGCCAGCAGTCCAATAATTGGACGCCAGAACACTGAAGCTTTCTTT
TRBV29-1	NA	NA	TRBJ2-1	CSVARGLSINNEQFF	TGCAGCGTTGCGCGGGGATTAAGTATTAACAATGAGCAGTTCTTC
TRBV28	TRBD1	NA	TRBJ1-5	CASTEWGGQGSNQPQHF	TGTGCCAGCACCGAATGGGGAGGACAGGGGAGCAATCAGCCCCAGCATTTT
TRBV6-6	TRBD2	NA	TRBJ2-7	CASRGRDEQYF	TGTGCCAGCAGAGGGAGGGACGAGCAGTACTTC
TRBV28	NA	NA	TRBJ2-7	CASGYEQYF	TGTGCCAGCGGGTACGAGCAGTACTTC
TRBV9	NA	NA	TRBJ2-5	CASSVGHLQETQYF	TGTGCCAGCAGCGTTGGACACCTTCAAGAGACCCAGTACTTC
TRBV5-4	NA	NA	TRBJ2-1	CASSSDSYNEQFF	TGTGCCAGCAGCAGCGACAGCTACAATGAGCAGTTCTTC
TRBV27	NA	NA	TRBJ2-2	CASSFRGVTGELFF	TGTGCCAGCAGTTTCAGGGGGGTTACCGGGGAGCTGTTTTTT
TRBV5-1	NA	NA	TRBJ2-7	CASSLAGGGHSYEQYF	TGCGCCAGCAGCTTGGCCGGTGGGGGGCATTCCTACGAGCAGTACTTC
TRBV2	NA	NA	TRBJ2-7	CASRAGAPYEQYF	TGTGCCAGCAGGGCAGGGGCGCCCTACGAGCAGTACTTC
TRBV4-3	NA	NA	TRBJ1-2	CASSQDSRNGYGYTF	TGCGCCAGCAGCCAAGATTCACGGAATGGCTATGGCTACACCTTC
TRBV27	TRBD1	NA	TRBJ1-6	CASGLTGGSYNSPLHF	TGTGCCAGCGGATTGACAGGGGGCTCCTATAATTCACCCCTCCACTTT
TRBV4-3	NA	few	TRBJ2-7	CASSQRGYSEQYF	TGCGCCAGCAGCCAACGAGGGTACTCCGAGCAGTACTTC